A selection of T cell receptor beta chains follows, all from one sample in a study of T cell responses to AZD1222 COVID-19 vaccine. Using immunoSEQ multiplex PCR, the repertoire was profiled, and TCRdb retains in-frame clones only, with some absent. The profile covers about 150,000 clones, with approximately 86% appearing a single time and approximately 7% taken by the ten largest. The material was peripheral blood, obtained after recovery from COVID-19. The receptors come from an adult who had recovered from COVID-19. Each CDR3 is given with its conserved first and last residue. The D gene is left open where the match is weak. Clone size appears in some rows only: once, few, many, or a class for an expanded clone.

-,-,TRBV18,TRBJ2-7,CASSPSQESYEQYF,TGTGCCAGCTCACCTTCGCAGGAATCCTACGAGCAGTACTTC
-,TRBD2,TRBV5-5,TRBJ2-3,CASSYSILLAGGWDTQYF,TGTGCCAGCAGCTACTCGATCCTACTAGCGGGGGGATGGGATACGCAGTATTTT
many,TRBD1,TRBV27,TRBJ1-6,CASSLWDRVSSPLHF,TGTGCCAGCAGTTTATGGGACAGGGTTTCTTCACCCCTCCACTTT
once,-,TRBV20-1,TRBJ1-2,CSVYGYTF,TGCAGCGTCTATGGCTACACCTTC
-,-,TRBV28,TRBJ1-1,CASSLRPGMNTEAFF,TGTGCCAGCAGCCTAAGGCCGGGTATGAACACTGAAGCTTTCTTT
-,-,TRBV23-1,TRBJ2-5,CASSQASRTGPFQETQYF,TGCGCCAGCAGTCAAGCCTCCCGCACGGGACCATTTCAAGAGACCCAGTACTTC
-,-,TRBV29-1,TRBJ1-1,CSVVGAVTEAFF,TGCAGCGTTGTAGGGGCAGTCACTGAAGCTTTCTTT
-,TRBD1,TRBV2,TRBJ2-5,CASRTGGAETQYF,TGTGCCAGCCGGACAGGGGGCGCGGAGACCCAGTACTTC
-,-,TRBV2,TRBJ1-1,CASSEEGNTEAFF,TGTGCCAGCAGTGAAGAGGGAAACACTGAAGCTTTCTTT
-,TRBD1,TRBV7-6,TRBJ2-5,CASSLGDRGRETQYF,TGTGCCAGCAGCTTAGGAGACAGGGGGCGAGAGACCCAGTACTTC
few,-,TRBV7-9,TRBJ1-6,CASSSQGGGSPLHF,TGTGCCAGCAGCTCGCAGGGAGGTGGGTCACCCCTCCACTTT
-,TRBD1,TRBV27,TRBJ1-4,CASSPTGEGFPGNEKLFF,TGTGCCAGCAGTCCGACAGGGGAAGGGTTTCCAGGGAATGAAAAACTGTTTTTT
-,-,TRBV3-1/TRBV3-2,TRBJ1-3,CASSQWGWMSDTIYF,TGTGCCAGCAGCCAATGGGGGTGGATGTCGGACACCATATATTTT
-,TRBD1,TRBV18,TRBJ2-7,CASSPPRGSTGGGEQYF,TGTGCCAGCTCACCACCGCGCGGCTCGACAGGGGGCGGCGAGCAGTACTTC